This T cell receptor beta chain stems from a study of cytomegalovirus exposure and HLA in healthy donors (dated by TCRdb to about 2017). As for the study more broadly: An earlier analysis of some 620 of the donors reported approximately 280 Gb of sequence data and around 100 million unique TCR beta sequences obtained from around 170 million T cells. About 280 gigabases of sequencing data and around 90 million unique TCR sequences made up an early release that covered fewer than 650 HLA-typed donors. In the later analysis, no new phenotypic data were used to find candidate immune exposures; instead, reliance was placed on TCR beta sequences and their occurrence across donors. On average, 235,054 unique TCR beta nucleotide sequences were sequenced per donor among more than 350 genotyped donors of the cohort, with 15% to 20% of those sequences being non-productive. Donor age, sex, ethnicity and CMV serostatus were compiled together with the repertoire data. A later genetic analysis used genome-wide SNP genotypes for about 65% of the roughly 700 donors, treating that subset as a discovery cohort. In an earlier analysis of 500 to 650 of the donors, high-throughput TCR beta sequencing was used to judge whether each TCR beta V gene segment behaved as functional or pseudogenic. Of the approximately 400 genotyped donors, 65% to 90% fell in the genetic ancestry cluster associated with self-reported Caucasian donors. In addition to the first cohort of 650 to 800 subjects, a separate validation cohort of over 90 different subjects was used. The number of typed donors differed by locus: about 620-640 for A, B, C, DRB1 and DQB1; about 520 for DQA1; some 610 for DPA1; and 450 to 480 for DPB1. All discovery cohort repertoires had been generated using a single sequencing platform. The study combined high-throughput TCR immunosequencing, statistical association of individual TCRs with disease status, and machine learning to predict cytomegalovirus infection status. The study aimed to test whether cataloging public T cell receptors could reveal signatures of past pathogen exposure. HLA typing covered class I and class II loci at four-digit resolution. To study patterns of TCR occurrence, a later analysis re-analyzed previously published TCR beta repertoires from more than 550 donors and added high-resolution HLA genotyping. The T cell repertoires of some 700 subjects were profiled by immunosequencing and related to cytomegalovirus serostatus. Because of strong linkage in the cohort, roughly five DR-DQ haplotypes were treated as single units for association and clustering.

Study-wide conclusions, independent of this receptor: An association between a missense DCLRE1C variant and V-gene and J-gene trimming of TCR beta chains was found in a later genetic analysis and replicated in an independent cohort. In vitro tests confirmed that a few of the cytomegalovirus-associated TCR beta chains recognize cytomegalovirus antigens. In a later analysis, several top co-occurrence clusters were reported to appear linked to parvovirus B19, influenza, CMV and Epstein-Barr virus. The sequencing pipeline was judged likely to have produced a cluster of highly shared sequence variants as a technical artifact. Strong co-occurrence of HLA alleles, especially DR and DQ, made assigning TCR associations to individual alleles difficult. The only immune exposure information available for the cohort was CMV serostatus. According to a later analysis, most CMV-associated TCR beta chains appeared to be HLA-restricted, and the HLA associations seemed to be driven largely by CMV exposure. Because the 87-base-pair reads could not distinguish some IMGT-functional V segments, including TRBV6-2 and TRBV6-3, those segments were excluded. A further reported finding was that TCR beta sequences accurately predicted the HLA-A and HLA-B alleles for most subjects in the first cohort. According to a later analysis, TCR association rates differed among HLA loci, with DRB1 alleles showing the most associated TCRs and HLA-C alleles showing the fewest. An earlier analysis of some 560 of the donors showed that most TCR beta V segments appeared in productive rearrangements either about 87% or about 30% of the time, which broadly matched IMGT annotations. The classifier was reported to diagnose cytomegalovirus status with high specificity and sensitivity in both the original cohort and the validation cohort. While some public TCRs were present in many individuals, most TCR sequences turned up only very rarely across donors. The study listed over 150 TCR beta chains as associated with cytomegalovirus. According to the authors, the approach could potentially be generalized to other disease states and immunological phenotypes. Because HLA typing was unavailable for some donors at each locus, only the typed subset was used in association tests. The cohort was sequenced for TCR beta chains only, and without alpha or paired-chain data the features that could be detected were limited. Presence/absence analyses assumed roughly uniform sequencing depth across donors, an assumption that may not hold. Linkage disequilibrium might explain the correlated functional status among segregating V segments, but an unknown experimental factor could not be ruled out. A later analysis found that HLA-associated TCR beta chains were more clonally expanded and had lower generation probabilities than equally common non-associated chains. According to a later genetic analysis, donors in an Asian-associated ancestry cluster had fewer N-insertions in productive TCRs than the approximately 650-donor mean. At a false discovery rate of 0.05, a later analysis linked some 17,000 TCR beta sequences to specific HLA alleles. Because counts were too low, around 17 rarely observed V segments, including chromosome 9 orphons, were left out of the earlier analysis of several hundred of the donors.

The protocol used for the library was the immunoSEQ multiplex PCR assay. For the multiplex PCR, a mixture combining 60 forward primers for TCR Vbeta segments and 13 reverse primers for TCR Jbeta segments was used. The CDR3 region of rearranged TCR beta genes was amplified from genomic DNA with a multiplex PCR assay. The amplified TCR beta libraries were sequenced on the Illumina HiSeq System as 87-base-pair reads. Under the source paper's analysis protocol: A later analysis tallied around 82 million unique TCR beta chains across the 640 or so repertoires, and about 10 million of those chains were shared by two or more donors. Raw reads were error-corrected and collapsed into unique sequences by a nearest-neighbor algorithm in which closely related sequences were merged to remove PCR and sequencing errors. Alignment of CDR3 sequences to IMGT reference sequences was used to assign V, D and J gene segments. For a sequence to be retained, a match of at least six nucleotides was required to both a V gene segment and a J gene segment. A rearrangement was called productive if the CDR3 had no stop codons and remained in frame with V and J, and every other rearrangement was called non-productive. CDR3 was defined according to IMGT convention as the region running from the second conserved V-encoded cysteine to the conserved J-encoded phenylalanine. In an earlier analysis of around 570 of the donors, sequences lacking an unambiguous match to a single V gene segment were excluded. In an earlier analysis of about 590 of the donors, a V segment was called functional when productive rearrangements were above 56.7%, and segregating when the standard deviation between donors exceeded 5%. To diagnose cytomegalovirus status from the catalog of TCR beta chain sequences, a statistical classification framework was built. In a later analysis, TCR nucleotide sequences were compared against IMGT/GENE-DB human TR gene sequences so that V and J genes could be assigned. The TCRdist pipeline was used in a later analysis to assign CDR3 sequences and most-parsimonious VDJ recombination scenarios. A later analysis defined each TCR beta chain by its CDR3 amino acid sequence plus V-gene family, and excluded reads lacking a unique V-gene family. To address suspected cross-contamination and a sequencing artifact, a later analysis removed roughly 640 highly shared, low-generation-probability nucleotide sequences. In a later analysis, a clonal expansion index for each public chain was calculated from normalized within-repertoire ranks of inferred template counts. Generation probabilities in a later analysis came from a VDJ recombination model fitted to out-of-frame rearrangements, and those results were checked against IGoR. A later analysis scored TCR-TCR, TCR-HLA and TCR-CMV co-occurrence with hypergeometric tests, applying a repertoire-size bias correction to TCR pairs. A later analysis estimated false discovery rates by permuting HLA or CMV assignments 20 times. A later analysis grouped co-occurring TCRs with DBSCAN, adding TCRdist sequence similarity when clustering within HLA-allele-positive subsets. Co-occurrence clustering excluded repertoires with fewer than 30,000 or more than 120,000 public chains, plus five with anomalous nucleotide sharing. Not all clones reach the TCRdb copy of this immuneACCESS table, which keeps in-frame sequences only. Checked studies attribute under half of the gap to unresolved V genes and leave the rest unexplained. V and J calls and clone size come straight from that table; D and trimming were deduced from the DNA. Across this sample there are 150,000 to 190,000 clones, with roughly four fifths seen only once. The top ten constitute under 1.5% of the sample.

Concerning this clone: No cognate antigen has been identified for it. Per-base qualities were not stored, and no clone one base away is much larger.

The cohort consisted of 666 healthy bone marrow donors. At the time of sampling, every cohort member was nominally healthy, though immune exposures that went unrecorded were likely present. The donor was CMV seronegative and belonged to the group of around 400 seronegative cohort members. Each donor provided a peripheral blood sample, and peripheral blood mononuclear cells were used for TCR beta sequencing. Genomic DNA was extracted from the blood cell samples with the Qiagen DNeasy Blood Extraction Kit. The CDR3 spans 15 residues, from the cysteine through the phenylalanine. Only CDR3 DNA is held: 45 bases, read in frame from base 1. Sequences SNHLY (CDR1) and FYNNEI (CDR2) are obtained from the germline V gene. The germline V end is reduced by 1 base and the J end by 4 bases; junction bases left unmatched: 7.

The sequence came from a man younger than 30 in good health and CMV-seronegative. The source material was PBMCs. The chain links TRBV2 with TRBJ2-7, and 7 junctional nucleotides match TRBD2. The CDR3 amino acid sequence is: CASSEGSGLGYEQYF. In nucleotide form, the sequence is TGTGCCAGCAGTGAAGGTAGCGGGTTAGGTTACGAGCAGTACTTC.